This is a list of T cell receptor beta chains from one sample in a study of T cell responses to AZD1222 COVID-19 vaccine. Method: immunoSEQ multiplex PCR; TCRdb's copy keeps in-frame clones and lacks some. This sample carries about 150,000 clones, around 89% of them seen once, and the ten largest clones take about 3.7%. Sequences were derived from peripheral blood, sampled on day 0 of MenACWY control vaccination. Receptor source: an adult in good health. The CDR3 runs from the conserved cysteine through the conserved F or W. Fields, in order: J gene, clone size, D gene, V gene, CDR3 DNA, CDR3 protein. D genes are given only for firm matches. Clone size, where shown, is once, few, many, or a class for clones that have expanded.

TRBJ1-2 . . TRBV15 TGTGCCACCGCGAACGGCGGGAACTATGGCTACACCTTC CATANGGNYGYTF
TRBJ2-2 . . TRBV6-5 TGTGCCAGCATACGGCAGGGTGCGACTTGGGAGCTGTTTTTT CASIRQGATWELFF
TRBJ2-1 . TRBD2 TRBV5-8 TGTGCCAGCACCAAAAGTGGACTAGCGAACTACAATGAGCAGTTCTTC CASTKSGLANYNEQFF
TRBJ2-6 . . TRBV6-4 TGTGCCAGCAGTGGAGGGTCTGGGGCCAACGTCCTGACTTTC CASSGGSGANVLTF
TRBJ2-5 . . TRBV2 TGTGCCAGCAGTGTGGGAGTGATAGAGACCCAGTACTTC CASSVGVIETQYF
TRBJ1-1 . . TRBV19 TGTGCCAGTAGTCACGGTCCTGAAGCTTTCTTT CASSHGPEAFF
TRBJ2-6 . . TRBV4-3 TGCGCCAGCAGCCAAGAAGTCACTGCCGGGGCCAACGTCCTGACTTTC CASSQEVTAGANVLTF
TRBJ2-2 . . TRBV2 TGTGCCAGCAGTGAGGGCCGGGCGAGCACCGGGGAGCTGTTTTTT CASSEGRASTGELFF
TRBJ2-7 . . TRBV5-1 TGCGCCAGCAGCTTTGGGACGGGATATTCCTACGAGCAGTACTTC CASSFGTGYSYEQYF
TRBJ2-7 . TRBD2 TRBV10-3 TGTGCCATCAGTGAGTCGACTAGCGGGAGGGCCTCGAGGTACTTC CAISESTSGRASRYF
TRBJ2-1 . . TRBV7-2 TGTGCCAGCAGCTTAGCGCTTATGGGCAGGAGCTCCTACAATGAGCAGTTCTTC CASSLALMGRSSYNEQFF
TRBJ2-7 . . TRBV4-3 TGCGCCAGCAGCCAGGCCCAGCTTCCTTCCTACGAGCAGTACTTC CASSQAQLPSYEQYF
TRBJ2-3 . . TRBV7-3 TGTGCCAGCAGCTCGTACACAGATACGCAGTATTTT CASSSYTDTQYF
TRBJ2-7 . . TRBV5-1 TGCGCCAGCAGCTTGGTACAGGCGGAGCAGTACTTC CASSLVQAEQYF
TRBJ2-7 . TRBD2 TRBV5-6 TGTGTCTCGACTAGCGGGAGGCCGGGCGAGCAGTACTTC CVSTSGRPGEQYF
TRBJ2-2 . TRBD1 TRBV5-1 TGCGCCAGCAGCGGGAGGACAGGGGGCTCCGGGGAGCTGTTTTTT CASSGRTGGSGELFF
TRBJ1-1 . . TRBV5-1 TGCGCCAGCAGCCTCGGACTGAGCCAGATGAACACTGAAGCTTTCTTT CASSLGLSQMNTEAFF
TRBJ2-1 . TRBD2 TRBV29-1 TGCAGCGTTGGAATCCTAGCGGGAGTAATAAATGAGCAGTTCTTC CSVGILAGVINEQFF
TRBJ2-5 . . TRBV5-1 TGCGCCAGCAGCTTGCTACAGGGAGTAGAGACCCAGTACTTC CASSLLQGVETQYF
TRBJ1-3 . TRBD1 TRBV7-2 TGTGCCAGCAGCTTTAATCCACAGGGGGCGGGTGGAAACACCATATATTTT CASSFNPQGAGGNTIYF
TRBJ2-7 . . TRBV15 TGTGCCACCAGCCCCCGCCCGTCCTACGAGCAGTACTTC CATSPRPSYEQYF
TRBJ1-2 once . TRBV7-3 TGTGCCAGCAGCTTAGATCCCACAACGGCGAACTATGGCTACACCTTC CASSLDPTTANYGYTF
TRBJ2-2 . . TRBV5-1 TGCGCCAGCTCCGTTATCCCGGGTCCGGACACCGGGGAGCTGTTTTTT CASSVIPGPDTGELFF
TRBJ1-1 once TRBD1 TRBV7-9 TGTGCCAGCAGCTTAAGGGAGCCGACAGGGGAAGCTTTCTTT CASSLREPTGEAFF
TRBJ1-4 . . TRBV5-1 TGCGCCAGCAGCTTGACTCAGGGGATGGGGGAAAAACTGTTTTTT CASSLTQGMGEKLFF
TRBJ2-1 . TRBD2 TRBV10-3 TGTGCCATCAGTGAGCCCGAAGCGGGAGGTTACAATGAGCAGTTCTTC CAISEPEAGGYNEQFF
TRBJ2-3 . TRBD2 TRBV7-2 TGTGCCAGCAACGAGCGGGGGGTAGCGCAGTATTTT CASNERGVAQYF
TRBJ1-1 . TRBD1 TRBV9 TGTGCCAGCAGCTTGGGGGCTTGGGACAGTGAAGCTTTCTTT CASSLGAWDSEAFF
TRBJ2-7 . . TRBV2 TGTGCCAGCAGTGAAGCGCCCAGGGCCTCCTACGAGCAGTACTTC CASSEAPRASYEQYF
TRBJ2-5 . TRBD2 TRBV12-5 TGTGCTAGTGCCATGGGACTAGCGGGAGGTAGGGAGACCCAGTACTTC CASAMGLAGGRETQYF
TRBJ2-2 . TRBD2 TRBV18 TGTGCCAGCTCACGGGCGGGAGGATACACCGGGGAGCTGTTTTTT CASSRAGGYTGELFF
TRBJ1-1 . . TRBV11-3 TGTGCCAGCAGCCTCGCCACTGAAGCTTTCTTT CASSLATEAFF
TRBJ1-1 . TRBD1 TRBV7-9 TGTGCCAGCAGCTTAGTACAGGGGGGCGAAGCTTTCTTT CASSLVQGGEAFF
TRBJ2-7 . . TRBV6-6 TGTGCCAGCAGTTACCGTGACGCCGTGCGCTACGAGCAGTACTTC CASSYRDAVRYEQYF
TRBJ1-2 . TRBD1 TRBV10-3 TGTGCCATCAGTGAGTCGGCTGACAGGGCTGGCTACACCTTC CAISESADRAGYTF
TRBJ1-3 few . TRBV18 TGTGCCAGCTCACCCCGGGACGGCTCTGGAAACACCATATATTTT CASSPRDGSGNTIYF
TRBJ2-3 . TRBD1 TRBV5-5 TGTGCCAGCAGCCTACAGACAGGGGTGGCAGATACGCAGTATTTT CASSLQTGVADTQYF
TRBJ1-6 . . TRBV6-1 TGTGCCAGCAGTGAAGCCCTGGGGGGCCGGGGTACAAATTCACCCCTCCACTTT CASSEALGGRGTNSPLHF
TRBJ1-2 . TRBD1 TRBV5-4 TGTGCCAGCAGCTTGTGGGGACAGGGGTTCTATGGCTACACCTTC CASSLWGQGFYGYTF